Below, 18 T cell receptor beta chains from the same sample are listed, as sequenced in a study of graft-versus-host responses after intestinal transplantation. The assay was immunoSEQ multiplex PCR, and TCRdb's table has in-frame clones only and misses some. This table has approximately 77,000 clones, 92% appearing once. Sequences were derived from PBMCs, sampled 98 days after intestinal transplantation. These receptors were obtained from a human patient who received an intestinal transplant, so some T cells may come from the graft donor.

The chain employs TRBV19 and TRBJ1-1, with TRBD1 matching over 7 bases. The V segment lost 3 bases and the J segment 7 bases; nucleotides outside the gene matches: 2. Germline loops: CDR1 LNHDA, CDR2 SQIVND (reference sequence). This CDR3 is 12 amino acids long. CDR3 nucleotides: TGTGCCAGTAGTATTAACAGGGGTGAAGCTTTCTTT. Its protein product is CASSINRGEAFF.

This chain joins TRBV2 and TRBJ2-7, with 7 bases aligning to TRBD2. Germline-derived CDR1 and CDR2 are SNHLY and FYNNEI. The CDR3 contains 15 residues. V lost 4 bases to trimming and J lost 3 bases; unmatched junction nucleotides: 9. DNA of the CDR3: TGTGCCAGCAGTGCTTCGCGGGAGCACCTCTACGAGCAGTACTTC. Protein: CASSASREHLYEQYF.

This chain connects TRBV7-6 to TRBJ2-1; D is ambiguous. The CDR3 is 19 amino acids. With 2 bases removed from V and 3 bases from J, the gap between germline ends came to 23 bases. Germline CDR1 is SGHVS and CDR2 is FNYEAQ. CDR3 region: CASSLNPSSRRSLYNEQFF. CDR3 coding DNA: TGTGCCAGCAGCTTAAACCCCTCTAGTAGGCGGAGCCTCTACAATGAGCAGTTCTTC.

This chain connects TRBV7-9 to TRBJ2-7; TRBD1 aligns across 11 bases. Germline V gene sequence: CDR1 SEHNR, CDR2 FQNEAQ (reference sequence). The CDR3 consists of 14 residues. With V trimmed by 5 bases and J by 6 bases, 6 bases remained unmatched. CDR3 nucleotides: TGTGCCAGCAGCCCCCGGGACAGGGGGGGCGAGCAGTACTTC. It translates to CASSPRDRGGEQYF.

The CDR3 bases are TGTGCCAGCAGCTACGATTCCCGAGGCGGGAGGACCTACGAGCAGTACTTC. This encodes CASSYDSRGGRTYEQYF. This rearrangement joins TRBV7-9 to TRBJ2-7; 8 bases fit TRBD2. Germline trimming cut 4 bases from V and 2 bases from J; bases unmatched to any gene: 13. The CDR3 contains 17 residues. In germline, CDR1 is SEHNR, CDR2 FQNEAQ (reference sequence). The whole variable domain, remainder taken from reference TRBV7-9 and TRBJ2-7, is DTGVSQNPRHKITKRGQNVTFRCDPISEHNRLYWYRQTLGQGPEFLTYFQNEAQLEKSRLLSDRFSAERPKGSFSTLEIQRTEQGDSAMYLCASSYDSRGGRTYEQYFGPGTRLTVT.

The rearrangement joins TRBV4-2 to TRBJ2-7, with a tentative D call TRBD2 (5 bases). CDR3 length: 15 amino acids. V dropped 1 base and J dropped 0 bases, with 10 bases sitting between them. CDR1 LGHNA and CDR2 YNFKEQ come from the germline V gene. The CDR3 loop reads CASSQGAESSYEQYF. The CDR3 nucleotides are TGTGCCAGCAGCCAAGGAGCGGAGAGCTCCTACGAGCAGTACTTC.

The gene calls are TRBV11-2 and TRBJ2-3; TRBD2 aligns across 9 bases. The trim removed 3 bases at V and 4 bases at J, leaving 8 bases unmatched. The CDR3 runs to 16 residues. Germline CDR1 reads SGHAT; CDR2 reads FQNNGV. The DNA of the CDR3 is TGTGCCAGCAGCTTCCTCTTAGCGGGGGCGGCAGATACGCAGTATTTT. This gives the protein CASSFLLAGAADTQYF.

The chain is built from TRBV10-1 and TRBJ2-7; D unresolved. Germline V gene data show CDR1 as WNHNN and CDR2 as SYGVQD (reference sequence). V lost 5 bases, J lost 0 bases, and 5 bases lay in between. The CDR3 runs 12 residues. The DNA for the CDR3 is TGCGCCAGCAGTTCCAGCTCCTACGAGCAGTACTTC. Translation gives CASSSSSYEQYF.

CDR3 in DNA: TGTGCCAGCAGATCCACAGGGGGAGTTCAGCCCCAGCATTTT. Translating it yields CASRSTGGVQPQHF. The chain recombines TRBV27 with TRBJ1-5, with 8 positions matching TRBD1. The CDR3 is 14 residues long. V was clipped by 6 bases and J by 6 bases; unmatched bases: 7. From germline, CDR1 is MNHEY and CDR2 SMNVEV (reference sequence).

V and J are TRBV2 and TRBJ1-4; TRBD1 matches 7 bases. The CDR3 sequence is 15 residues long. Germline assignment: CDR1 SNHLY and CDR2 FYNNEI. V shed 3 bases and J 2 bases; nucleotides not matched to a gene: 3. CDR3 sequence (DNA): TGTGCCAGCAGTGAGCAGGGGGGGACTAATGAAAAACTGTTTTTT. This gives the protein CASSEQGGTNEKLFF.

The chain carries TRBV2 and TRBJ1-2; D remains unclear. This CDR3 comprises 12 residues. Trimming removed 7 bases at V and 4 bases at J, with 10 bases between. Germline V CDR1 and CDR2: SNHLY, FYNNEI. The CDR3 spells CASMGELYGYTF. The DNA for the CDR3 is TGTGCCAGCATGGGAGAACTCTATGGCTACACCTTC.

This rearrangement joins TRBV29-1 to TRBJ1-2, with 9 bases aligning to TRBD1. V shed 5 bases and J 0 bases; nucleotides not matched to a gene: 10. The CDR3 loop spans 16 amino acids. Germline lookup yields CDR1 SQVTM and CDR2 ANQGSEA. CDR3 region: CSVPIDRGLANYGYTF. The CDR3 region has the DNA TGCAGCGTTCCCATTGACAGGGGGTTAGCTAACTATGGCTACACCTTC.

The CDR3 here is CAWGVFSYEQYF. The DNA for the CDR3 is TGTGCCTGGGGGGTGTTCTCCTACGAGCAGTACTTC. The J gene is TRBJ2-7, the V gene TRBV30; D is uncertain. Trimming removed 5 bases at V and 0 bases at J, with 8 bases between. The CDR3 is 12 amino acids. Germline CDR1 GTSNPN, CDR2 SVGIG (reference sequence).

This clone was observed a single time. The rearrangement uses TRBV2 and TRBJ2-7; D is possibly TRBD1 (5 bases). The CDR3 loop spans 14 amino acids. The germline V gene has CDR1 SNHLY and CDR2 FYNNEI. The ends were cut back, 6 bases at V and 6 bases at J, with 18 bases in the middle. The CDR3 reads CASSGHGTLSEQYF. The CDR3, as DNA: TGTGCCAGCAGCGGACACGGTACCTTATCCGAGCAGTACTTC.

This chain uses TRBV6-5 with TRBJ1-2; D possibly corresponds to TRBD1 (5 bases). Per the germline V gene, CDR1 is MNHEY and CDR2 is SVGAGI. V lost 2 bases and J lost 7, with 11 bases in between. The CDR3 runs 13 residues. The CDR3 DNA follows: TGTGCCAGCAGTTACGGGGACCCTGCTGGCTACACCTTC. Translated, it gives CASSYGDPAGYTF.

This chain uses TRBV10-3 with TRBJ1-5, with D hard to call. The CDR3 is made up of 17 amino acids. CDR1 and CDR2 (germline): ENHRY, SYGVKD. Trimming removed 2 bases at V and 7 bases at J, with 21 bases between. Here the CDR3 DNA reads TGTGCCATCAGTGAGCTTTTCGGATGGGTCGGCCAACAGCCCCAGCATTTT. Protein product: CAISELFGWVGQQPQHF.

The chain uses TRBV5-5 and TRBJ1-3; D gene unclear. V gave up 0 bases and J gave up 0 bases, with 22 bases separating them. This CDR3 has 20 residues. Germline CDR1 reads SGHKS; CDR2 reads YYEKEE (reference sequence). For the CDR3, the DNA is TGTGCCAGCAGCTTGGCGGGGATTTTAAGGGCTCCGAGCTCTGGAAACACCATATATTTT. This sequence encodes CASSLAGILRAPSSGNTIYF.

The V gene is TRBV6-5, the J gene TRBJ2-1, with TRBD2 identical over 8 bases. The CDR3 loop spans 15 amino acids. Germline values: CDR1 MNHEY, CDR2 SVGAGI. Trimming took 5 bases from V and 8 from J; bases not matched to a gene: 11. In nucleotides, the CDR3 is TGTGCCAGCAGTAGCCCCCCGGGGGGGCAAGATGAGCAGTTCTTC. Its translation: CASSSPPGGQDEQFF.